Shown below are 32 T cell receptor beta chains from a single sample sequenced in a study of control samples from healthy donors and cancer patients (dated by TCRdb to the early 2020s). The method was the immunoSEQ multiplex PCR assay. TCRdb provides this immuneACCESS table in a form limited to in-frame rearrangements. Some clones are lacking; in checked studies, under half of them reflect an unresolved V gene, and why the rest are absent is not known. The sample table records 150,000 to 180,000 clones; about 93% of these occur just once. The ten largest clones add up to under 2.5% of the sample. Sequences were obtained from blood. The receptors stem from a man aged 45 to 65 in good health.

The CDR3 protein is CASSANSVRSNQPQHF. Written as DNA, the CDR3 is TGTGCCAGCTCAGCAAACAGCGTACGGAGCAATCAGCCCCAGCATTTT. This chain joins TRBV18 and TRBJ1-5; D remains ambiguous. Trimming stripped 5 bases from V and 1 base from J, with 15 bases between. The CDR3 is 16 amino acids. The germline CDR1 and CDR2 sequences are KGHSH and LQKENI.

The gene calls are TRBV18 and TRBJ1-6, with TRBD1 matching 10 bases. Trimming cost V 3 bases and J 9 bases; bases outside gene matches: 2. In germline, CDR1 is KGHSH, CDR2 LQKENI. This CDR3 has 14 residues. The CDR3 is CASSPDRGGSPLHF. The CDR3 DNA reads TGTGCCAGCTCACCGGACAGGGGGGGTTCACCCCTCCACTTT. Looking up the rest from reference TRBV18 and TRBJ1-6 gives the full variable domain: NAGVMQNPRHLVRRRGQEARLRCSPMKGHSHVYWYRQLPEEGLKFMVYLQKENIIDESGMPKERFSAEFPKEGPSILRIQQVVRGDSAAYFCASSPDRGGSPLHFGNGTRLTVT.

The gene calls are TRBV19 and TRBJ2-5; tentatively, D is TRBD1 (6 bases). Germline CDR1 reads LNHDA; CDR2 reads SQIVND (reference sequence). The CDR3 loop spans 14 amino acids. Trimming left V 6 bases short and J 7 bases short, with 18 bases between. DNA for the CDR3: TGTGCCAGTAGGACGACAGGTCCCTCAGGGACCCAGTACTTC. It translates to CASRTTGPSGTQYF.

This chain connects TRBV6-4 to TRBJ1-5; 7 positions match TRBD1. V shed 7 bases and J 5 bases; nucleotides not matched to a gene: 5. CDR1 MRHNA and CDR2 SNTAGT come from the germline V gene. The CDR3 extends over 13 amino acids. DNA of the CDR3: TGTGCCAGCATAGCTAGGGGGCATCAGCCCCAGCATTTT. Translation: CASIARGHQPQHF.

CDR3 DNA sequence: TGCGCCAGCAGCTTGGCCCCGGGACAGGGCGTGGAGACCCAGTACTTC. It is translated as CASSLAPGQGVETQYF. This chain links TRBV5-1 with TRBJ2-5; 9 nucleotides line up with TRBD1. The CDR3 totals 16 residues. Germline trimming cut 0 bases from V and 5 bases from J; bases unmatched to any gene: 8. From germline, CDR1 is SGHRS and CDR2 YFSETQ.

This clone was detected only once. V is TRBV24-1 and J is TRBJ2-1; D is perhaps TRBD2 (5 bases). The V gene lost 1 base and the J gene lost 5 bases, with 11 bases spanning the gap. The CDR3 is 15 residues long. CDR1 is KGHDR and CDR2 is SFDVKD in the germline V gene. The CDR3 reads CATSDLTDGDNEQFF. The CDR3 DNA is TGTGCCACCAGTGATTTAACAGACGGGGACAATGAGCAGTTCTTC.

DNA of the CDR3: TGCGCCAGCAGCTCGGGGACCCTTGCCCAAGAGACCCAGTACTTC. Its protein product is CASSSGTLAQETQYF. The chain couples TRBV5-1 to TRBJ2-5; perhaps D is TRBD1 or TRBD2 (5 bases each). The V gene lost 3 bases and the J gene lost 1 base, with 13 bases spanning the gap. The CDR3 is 15 amino acids. The germline CDR1 and CDR2 sequences are SGHRS and YFSETQ.

The chain couples TRBV18 to TRBJ2-1, with D tentatively TRBD1 (5 bases). Germline V lookup: CDR1 KGHSH, CDR2 LQKENI. Deletions cut 11 bases from V and 7 bases from J, with 18 bases between. The CDR3 runs to 13 residues. In nucleotides, the CDR3 is TGTGCCGCTGCCTTGGGGCGTCAGAATGAGCAGTTCTTC. As protein: CAAALGRQNEQFF.

This rearrangement joins TRBV2 to TRBJ2-5; 9 bases agree with TRBD1. CDR1 is SNHLY and CDR2 is FYNNEI in the germline V gene. The CDR3 has 15 residues. Trimming at V came to 7 bases and at J to 3 bases, leaving 9 bases not matched to a gene. This CDR3 reads CASIRDRAFEETQYF. In DNA, the CDR3 is TGTGCCAGCATCCGGGACAGGGCGTTCGAAGAGACCCAGTACTTC.

The J gene is TRBJ2-2, the V gene TRBV7-9; 12 nucleotides match TRBD2. V gave up 5 bases and J gave up 6 bases; unmatched junction bases: 13. Looked up from germline, CDR1 is SEHNR and CDR2 is FQNEAQ (reference sequence). CDR3 length: 18 residues. In nucleotides, the CDR3 is TGTGCCAGCAGCGACAGCGGGCTAGCGGGAGGGACCGCCGGGGAGCTGTTTTTT. Translating gives CASSDSGLAGGTAGELFF.

This clone appeared once. The CDR3 loop is CASSMPGNEKLFF. The DNA of the CDR3 is TGTGCCAGTAGTATGCCCGGGAATGAAAAACTGTTTTTT. The chain recombines TRBV19 with TRBJ1-4; D call uncertain. Trimming stripped 3 bases from V and 5 bases from J, with 7 bases between. Germline loops: CDR1 LNHDA, CDR2 SQIVND (reference sequence). The CDR3 has 13 amino acids. Full variable domain (missing parts from reference TRBV19 and TRBJ1-4): DGGITQSPKYLFRKEGQNVTLSCEQNLNHDAMYWYRQDPGQGLRLIYYSQIVNDFQKGDIAEGYSVSREKKESFPLTVTSAQKNPTAFYLCASSMPGNEKLFFGSGTQLSVL.

This clone was counted a single time. This chain joins TRBV15 and TRBJ1-2; a weak D match, TRBD1 (6 bases). CDR1 and CDR2 from the germline V gene are LNHNV and YYDKDF (reference sequence). Deletions cut 5 bases from V and 5 bases from J, with 15 bases between. The CDR3 has 14 amino acids. DNA of the CDR3: TGTGCCACCAGCCTCAAGACAGGAGGATATGGCTACACCTTC. It yields the protein CATSLKTGGYGYTF.

This chain connects TRBV11-2 to TRBJ2-5, with D possibly being TRBD2 (5 bases). The CDR3 length is 14 residues. Germline CDR1 reads SGHAT; CDR2 reads FQNNGV. V lost 5 bases to trimming and J lost 0 bases, with 10 bases between them. The CDR3 bases are TGTGCCAGCAGCCCCACTAGTTACCAAGAGACCCAGTACTTC. Translating gives CASSPTSYQETQYF.

The chain carries TRBV5-6 and TRBJ2-6; the D gene could be TRBD1 or TRBD2 (5 bases each). The germline CDR1 and CDR2 sequences are SGHDT and YYEEEE. The CDR3 contains 15 residues. V was shortened by 3 bases and J by 4 bases, with 11 bases between the two germline ends. Here the CDR3 DNA reads TGTGCCAGCAGCTCGCGAGGGGCCGGGGCCAACGTCCTGACTTTC. Translating gives CASSSRGAGANVLTF. Variable domain in full (rest from reference TRBV5-6 and TRBJ2-6): DAGVTQSPTHLIKTRGQQVTLRCSPKSGHDTVSWYQQALGQGPQFIFQYYEEEERQRGNFPDRFSGHQFPNYSSELNVNALLLGDSALYLCASSSRGAGANVLTFGAGSRLTVL.

V is TRBV27 and J is TRBJ1-5; 10 bases line up with TRBD1. Looked up from germline, CDR1 is MNHEY and CDR2 is SMNVEV (reference sequence). The CDR3 covers 15 residues. V gave up 6 bases and J gave up 5 bases; unmatched junction bases: 7. This chain's CDR3 is CASRRGQGVYQPQHF. CDR3 nucleotide sequence: TGTGCCAGCAGACGAGGACAGGGGGTTTATCAGCCCCAGCATTTT.

This clone was observed once. V gene TRBV7-3 combines with J gene TRBJ2-2, with 9 nucleotides matching TRBD1. The CDR3 totals 16 residues. Germline values: CDR1 SGHTA, CDR2 FQGTGA. V was pared by 5 bases and J by 1 base, with 5 bases of the junction left unmatched. CDR3 sequence reads: CASSAQGAQNTGELFF. CDR3 sequence (DNA): TGTGCCAGCAGCGCACAGGGGGCGCAGAACACCGGGGAGCTGTTTTTT.

This chain links TRBV28 with TRBJ1-3; D is uncertain. The V end lost 3 bases, the J end lost 5 bases, and 11 bases lay between the germline ends. There are 14 residues in the CDR3. Germline lookup yields CDR1 MDHEN and CDR2 SYDVKM. CDR3 DNA: TGTGCCAGCAGTTTTGCCGGCACCCGAAACACCATATATTTT. Translation: CASSFAGTRNTIYF.

The V gene is TRBV14, the J gene TRBJ1-6; D is ambiguous. CDR1 is SGHDN, CDR2 FVKESK, per germline. The CDR3 is 15 residues long. Trimming shortened V by 6 bases and J by 2 bases, and 11 bases separated the two germline ends. CDR3 protein: CASSHRHAYNSPLHF. Here the CDR3 DNA reads TGTGCCAGCAGTCACAGACATGCCTATAATTCACCCCTCCACTTT. Filled out from reference TRBV14 and TRBJ1-6, the complete variable domain reads EAGVTQFPSHSVIEKGQTVTLRCDPISGHDNLYWYRRVMGKEIKFLLHFVKESKQDESGMPNNRFLAERTGGTYSTLKVQPAELEDSGVYFCASSHRHAYNSPLHFGNGTRLTVT.

The chain is built from TRBV2 and TRBJ1-1; 8 bases match TRBD1. CDR3 length: 15 amino acids. The junction had 3 bases not matched to a gene; V was cut back by 2 bases and J by 1 base. The germline CDR1 and CDR2 sequences are SNHLY and FYNNEI. The CDR3 spells CASSESDRENTEAFF. The DNA of the CDR3 is TGTGCCAGCAGTGAATCGGACAGGGAGAACACTGAAGCTTTCTTT.

V usage is TRBV2 and J usage is TRBJ2-7; no clear D gene. Trimming left V 5 bases short and J 3 bases short, with 2 bases between. From germline, CDR1 is SNHLY and CDR2 FYNNEI. This CDR3 is 10 amino acids long. In DNA, the CDR3 is TGTGCCAGCAGTAGCTACGAGCAGTACTTC. It encodes CASSSYEQYF.

The genes are TRBV28 and TRBJ1-5, with a tentative D call TRBD1 (6 bases). CDR1 is MDHEN, CDR2 SYDVKM, per germline. Trimming cost V 3 bases and J 2 bases, with 11 bases left between them. The CDR3 covers 15 residues. The CDR3 bases are TGTGCCAGCAGTTTTACAGGGTCGGGCAATCAGCCCCAGCATTTT. Translating it yields CASSFTGSGNQPQHF.

This chain joins TRBV28 and TRBJ1-2, with 8 bases identical to TRBD1. There are 15 residues in the CDR3. The germline CDR1 and CDR2 sequences are MDHEN and SYDVKM. The ends lost 1 base at V and 8 bases at J; junction bases unmatched: 9. CDR3 amino acids: CASSLSDRGPKGYTF. The DNA for the CDR3 is TGTGCCAGCAGTTTATCCGACAGGGGCCCAAAGGGCTACACCTTC.

This clone was seen just once. The CDR3 is CASRRTNPSYEQYF. The CDR3, as DNA: TGTGCCAGCAGAAGAACCAACCCGTCCTACGAGCAGTACTTC. The V call is TRBV2, the J call TRBJ2-7; no clear D gene. V shed 6 bases and J shed 1 base, with 13 bases lying between them. The CDR3 has 14 amino acids. In germline, CDR1 is SNHLY, CDR2 FYNNEI.

The V gene is TRBV19, the J gene TRBJ1-1; D is unclear. The germline gives CDR1 LNHDA, CDR2 SQIVND (reference sequence). Trimming stripped 0 bases from V and 1 base from J, with 12 bases between. The CDR3 has 16 amino acids. CDR3 amino acids: CASSIDGERRNTEAFF. The CDR3 nucleotides read TGTGCCAGTAGTATAGATGGGGAGAGAAGGAACACTGAAGCTTTCTTT.

The chain's CDR3 is CASSQDGDVAGIYNEQFF. CDR3 bases: TGCGCCAGCAGCCAAGATGGGGACGTGGCAGGGATCTACAATGAGCAGTTCTTC. V usage is TRBV4-1 and J usage is TRBJ2-1; D assignment may be TRBD1 or TRBD2 (5 bases each). The germline V and J ends were trimmed by 0 bases and 3 bases, with 18 bases remaining between them. Germline loops: CDR1 MGHRA, CDR2 YSYEKL. CDR3 size: 18 residues.

The chain carries TRBV19 and TRBJ2-4; no clear D gene. Germline V gives CDR1 LNHDA, CDR2 SQIVND (reference sequence). Trimming cost V 1 base and J 3 bases, with 13 bases left between them. The CDR3 runs to 16 residues. The CDR3 region is CASSIGRRLDKNIQYF. CDR3 DNA sequence: TGTGCCAGTAGTATAGGGCGCAGGTTAGACAAAAACATTCAGTACTTC.

The chain joins TRBV7-9 to TRBJ2-7; unclear D gene. With 4 bases removed from V and 7 bases from J, the gap between germline ends came to 20 bases. Germline values: CDR1 SEHNR, CDR2 FQNEAQ (reference sequence). The CDR3 spans 15 residues. The CDR3 region has the DNA TGTGCCAGCAGCTCAGACGCAGGAGCTACGTTGGAGCAGTACTTC. It is translated as CASSSDAGATLEQYF. The entire variable domain, with the rest obtained from reference TRBV7-9 and TRBJ2-7, is as follows: DTGVSQNPRHKITKRGQNVTFRCDPISEHNRLYWYRQTLGQGPEFLTYFQNEAQLEKSRLLSDRFSAERPKGSFSTLEIQRTEQGDSAMYLCASSSDAGATLEQYFGPGTRLTVT.

This chain connects TRBV5-1 to TRBJ2-1; no reliable D call. Trimming pared 3 bases from V and 2 bases from J, leaving 9 bases between. CDR1 and CDR2 (germline): SGHRS, YFSETQ. This CDR3 comprises 14 residues. The CDR3 here is CASSSPAAYNEQFF. The CDR3 DNA is TGCGCCAGCAGCTCCCCCGCAGCCTACAATGAGCAGTTCTTC. Looking up the rest from reference TRBV5-1 and TRBJ2-1 gives the full variable domain: KAGVTQTPRYLIKTRGQQVTLSCSPISGHRSVSWYQQTPGQGLQFLFEYFSETQRNKGNFPGRFSGRQFSNSRSEMNVSTLELGDSALYLCASSSPAAYNEQFFGPGTRLTVL.

This chain uses TRBV7-9 with TRBJ2-5; possibly TRBD1 or TRBD2 for D (5 bases each). Trimming cost V 0 bases and J 4 bases, with 18 bases left between them. Germline values: CDR1 SEHNR, CDR2 FQNEAQ (reference sequence). The CDR3 covers 17 residues. CDR3 amino acids: CASSLARPGRPRETQYF. The CDR3 bases are TGTGCCAGCAGCTTAGCTCGACCGGGACGCCCGCGAGAGACCCAGTACTTC.

The sample holds one count of this clone. The DNA of the CDR3 is TGTGCCAGCAGCCAACTTCAAGGTTACACAGATACGCAGTATTTT. Its protein is CASSQLQGYTDTQYF. The chain is built from TRBV14 and TRBJ2-3; D is uncertain. The germline V and J ends were trimmed by 2 bases and 2 bases, with 11 bases remaining between them. The V gene's germline CDR1 is SGHDN and CDR2 FVKESK. The CDR3 totals 15 residues.

The gene calls are TRBV5-4 and TRBJ2-5; D gene uncertain. CDR3 length: 13 residues. V lost 4 bases and J lost 1, with 8 bases in between. Germline lookup yields CDR1 SGHNT and CDR2 YYREEE (reference sequence). DNA of the CDR3: TGTGCCAGCAGCCGGACGCTCCAAGAGACCCAGTACTTC. Translating gives CASSRTLQETQYF.

The table lists this clone with a count of one. This chain links TRBV27 with TRBJ1-5; 9 bases line up with TRBD1. Germline values: CDR1 MNHEY, CDR2 SMNVEV (reference sequence). Unmatched junction bases numbered 8, after V lost 5 bases and J lost 9 bases. This CDR3 contains 14 residues. The CDR3 nucleotides read TGTGCCAGCAGTCCGCGGGACAGGGTACTGCCCCAGCATTTT. Translating it yields CASSPRDRVLPQHF.